This T cell receptor beta chain derives from a study of cytomegalovirus exposure and HLA in healthy donors. General observations from the study: About 87% or about 30% of the time was how often most TCR beta V segments were productive, according to an earlier analysis.

Germline loops: CDR1 MNHEY, CDR2 SVGAGI. The V end was cut by 7 bases, the J end by 2 bases, with 17 bases between. This CDR3 is built from 15 residues. Regarding this clone: Its target is unknown.

The PCR employed 60 Vbeta primers together with 13 Jbeta primers. The table came from immunoSEQ multiplex PCR; TCRdb's copy has only in-frame clones and leaves some out. Of more than 150,000 clones in the sample, 75% to 85% are singletons; the top ten hold roughly 2.5%. The sequenced sample consisted of PBMCs. The receptor was isolated from a young woman in good health and CMV-seropositive. The gene calls are TRBV6-5 and TRBJ2-5; D might be TRBD1 (7 bases). The CDR3 protein is CASTLAGGLQETQYF. The CDR3 bases are TGTGCCAGCACCCTCGCAGGGGGGTTGCAAGAGACCCAGTACTTC.